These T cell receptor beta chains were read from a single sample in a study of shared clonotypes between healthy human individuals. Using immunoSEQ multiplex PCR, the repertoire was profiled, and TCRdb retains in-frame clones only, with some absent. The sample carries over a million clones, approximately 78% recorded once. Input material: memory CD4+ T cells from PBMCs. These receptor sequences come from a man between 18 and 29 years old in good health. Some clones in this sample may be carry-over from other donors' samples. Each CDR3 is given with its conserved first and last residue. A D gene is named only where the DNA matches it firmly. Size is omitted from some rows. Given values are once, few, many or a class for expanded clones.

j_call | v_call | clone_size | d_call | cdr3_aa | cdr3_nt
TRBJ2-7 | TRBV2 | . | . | CASTLYGHGLYEQYF | TGTGCCAGCACCTTGTACGGACACGGCCTCTACGAGCAGTACTTC
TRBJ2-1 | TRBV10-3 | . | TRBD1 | CASSPWDRGSYNEQFF | TGTGCCTCCTCCCCGTGGGACAGGGGCTCCTACAATGAGCAGTTCTTC
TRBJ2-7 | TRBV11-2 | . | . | CASSPLSGSYEQYF | TGTGCCAGCAGCCCCCTGAGTGGGTCCTACGAGCAGTACTTC
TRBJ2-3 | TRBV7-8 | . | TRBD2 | CASSWGLAGGSTDTQYF | TGTGCCAGCAGCTGGGGACTAGCGGGGGGGAGCACAGATACGCAGTATTTT
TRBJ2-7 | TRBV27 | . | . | CASGILQGGEQYF | TGTGCCAGCGGGATACTACAGGGCGGAGAGCAGTACTTC
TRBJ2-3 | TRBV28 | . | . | CASSPVGRVRGDTQYF | TGTGCCAGCAGTCCTGTCGGCCGGGTTCGGGGAGATACGCAGTATTTT
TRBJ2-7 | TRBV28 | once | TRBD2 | CASSLPGLGGNSYEQYF | TGTGCCAGCAGTCTACCGGGACTCGGGGGGAACTCCTACGAGCAGTACTTC
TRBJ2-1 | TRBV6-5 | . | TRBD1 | CASSYSPHRGEQFF | TGTGCCAGCAGTTACTCACCCCACAGGGGTGAGCAGTTCTTC
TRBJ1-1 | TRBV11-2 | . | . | CASSLFGRNTEAFF | TGTGCCAGCAGCTTATTCGGCAGGAACACTGAAGCTTTCTTT
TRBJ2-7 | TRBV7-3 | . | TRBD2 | CASSQLGRGGSVSYEQYF | TGTGCCAGCAGCCAACTCGGTCGTGGCGGGAGCGTCTCCTACGAGCAGTACTTC
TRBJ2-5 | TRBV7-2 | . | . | CASSYTSGPQETQYF | TGTGCCAGCAGCTACACGAGCGGCCCCCAAGAGACCCAGTACTTC
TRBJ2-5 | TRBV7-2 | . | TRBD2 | CASGFIAGFQETQYF | TGTGCCAGCGGCTTCATAGCGGGTTTCCAAGAGACCCAGTACTTC
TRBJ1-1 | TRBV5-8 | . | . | CASSFSGSGNTEAFF | TGTGCCAGCAGCTTTTCAGGCTCGGGAAACACTGAAGCTTTCTTT
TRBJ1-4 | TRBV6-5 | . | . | CASSVRPGRDEKLFF | TGTGCCAGCAGTGTACGACCGGGACGAGATGAAAAACTGTTTTTT
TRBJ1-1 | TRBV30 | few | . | CAWTGSWLTEAFF | TGTGCCTGGACAGGGTCTTGGCTCACTGAAGCTTTCTTT
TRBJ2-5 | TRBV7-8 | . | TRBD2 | CASSPGTSSQTQYF | TGTGCCAGCAGCCCTGGGACTAGCTCCCAGACCCAGTACTTC
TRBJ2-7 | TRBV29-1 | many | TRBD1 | CSVRQGHEQYF | TGCAGCGTTAGACAGGGGCACGAGCAGTACTTC
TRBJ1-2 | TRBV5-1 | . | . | CASRQGQDNYSYTF | TGCGCCAGCAGACAGGGACAAGATAACTATAGCTACACCTTC
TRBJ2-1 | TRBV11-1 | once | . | CASSPQDARGNEQFF | TGTGCCAGCAGCCCCCAAGACGCTCGGGGAAATGAGCAGTTCTTC
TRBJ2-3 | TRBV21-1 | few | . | CASSKECQGMGTDTQYF | TGTGCCAGCAGCAAAGAGTGTCAGGGGATGGGGACAGATACGCAGTATTTT
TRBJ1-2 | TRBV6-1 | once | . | CASSHPGVGGYTF | TGTGCCAGCAGTCACCCAGGGGTAGGAGGCTACACCTTC
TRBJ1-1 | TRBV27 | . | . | CASSLTAGLNTEAFF | TGTGCCAGCAGTTTAACCGCAGGGTTGAACACTGAAGCTTTCTTT
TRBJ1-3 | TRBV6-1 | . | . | CASTYGLPSGNTIYF | TGTGCCAGCACCTACGGACTACCCTCTGGAAACACCATATATTTT
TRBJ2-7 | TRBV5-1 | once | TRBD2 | CASSLVPGGSSYEQYF | TGCGCCAGCAGCTTGGTTCCGGGAGGGAGCTCCTACGAGCAGTACTTC
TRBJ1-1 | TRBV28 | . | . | CASSISTENEAFF | TGTGCCAGCAGTATCTCGACGGAAAATGAAGCTTTCTTT
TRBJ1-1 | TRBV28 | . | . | CASTRSGSTEAFF | TGTGCCAGCACCCGGTCGGGGAGCACTGAAGCTTTCTTT
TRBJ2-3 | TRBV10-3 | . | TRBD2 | CAISGGTSGSIRTDTQYF | TGTGCCATCAGTGGCGGGACTAGCGGGAGTATACGCACAGATACGCAGTATTTT
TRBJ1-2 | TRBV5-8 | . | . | CASSLGAGKGYGYTF | TGTGCCAGCAGCTTGGGGGCCGGGAAGGGCTATGGCTACACCTTC
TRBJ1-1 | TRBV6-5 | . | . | CASSAGLRTEAFF | TGTGCCAGCAGTGCTGGGTTACGGACTGAAGCTTTCTTT
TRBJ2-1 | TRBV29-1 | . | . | CSVPGWQGTYNEQFF | TGCAGCGTTCCTGGGTGGCAGGGGACCTACAATGAGCAGTTCTTC
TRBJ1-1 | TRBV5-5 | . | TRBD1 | CASRQDLGTGVTEAFF | TGTGCCAGCAGGCAAGACCTCGGGACAGGGGTCACTGAAGCTTTCTTT
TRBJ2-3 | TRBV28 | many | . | CASSLRGRTQYF | TGTGCCAGCAGTTTAAGGGGCCGCACGCAGTATTTT
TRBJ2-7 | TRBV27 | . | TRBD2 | CASSGRGDEQYF | TGTGCCAGCAGTGGCCGGGGGGACGAGCAGTACTTC
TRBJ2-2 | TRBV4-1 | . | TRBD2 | CASRLAGGPFTGELFF | TGCGCCAGCAGGTTAGCGGGAGGGCCGTTCACCGGGGAGCTGTTTTTT
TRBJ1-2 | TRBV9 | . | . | CASSVGGGGGYGYTF | TGTGCCAGCAGCGTAGGCGGAGGGGGGGGCTATGGCTACACCTTC
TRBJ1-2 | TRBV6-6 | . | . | CASSYSLGRDYGYTF | TGTGCCAGCAGTTATTCCCTCGGGAGGGACTATGGCTACACCTTC
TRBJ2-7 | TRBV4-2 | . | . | CASSRKMGGEAYEQYF | TGTGCCAGCAGCCGAAAGATGGGTGGAGAGGCCTACGAGCAGTACTTC
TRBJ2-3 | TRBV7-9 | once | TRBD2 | CASSLGVLLAVTDTQYF | TGTGCCAGCAGCTTAGGGGTACTACTAGCGGTTACAGATACGCAGTATTTT
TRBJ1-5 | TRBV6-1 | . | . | CASSEGPGQPQHF | TGTGCCAGCAGTGAAGGCCCGGGGCAGCCCCAGCATTTT
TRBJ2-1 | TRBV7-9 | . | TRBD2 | CASSTKLALSYNEQFF | TGTGCCAGCAGCACCAAACTAGCGCTATCCTACAATGAGCAGTTCTTC
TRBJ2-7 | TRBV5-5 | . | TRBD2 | CASSLGVPSGRAYEQYF | TGTGCCAGCAGCTTGGGGGTCCCTAGCGGGAGGGCCTACGAGCAGTACTTC
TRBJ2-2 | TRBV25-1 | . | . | CASSELENTGELFF | TGTGCCAGCAGTGAATTAGAGAACACCGGGGAGCTGTTTTTT
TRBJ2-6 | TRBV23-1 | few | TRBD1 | CASSPGTGSPGANVLTF | TGCGCCAGCAGTCCCGGGACAGGGTCTCCTGGGGCCAACGTCCTGACTTTC
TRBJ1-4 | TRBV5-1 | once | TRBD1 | CASSLTGGDGNEKLFF | TGCGCCAGCAGCTTGACAGGGGGCGATGGGAATGAGAAACTGTTTTTT
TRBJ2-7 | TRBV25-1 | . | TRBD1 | CASTRTGGYEQYF | TGTGCCAGCACCCGGACAGGGGGCTACGAGCAGTACTTC
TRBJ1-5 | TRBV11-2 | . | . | CASSRDLTQPQHF | TGTGCCAGCAGCCGAGACTTGACTCAGCCCCAGCATTTT
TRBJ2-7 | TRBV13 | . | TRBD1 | CASSPGTGLGVEQYF | TGTGCCAGCAGCCCGGGGACAGGATTGGGGGTCGAGCAGTACTTC
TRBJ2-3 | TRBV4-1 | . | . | CASSPRDWITDTQYF | TGCGCCAGCAGCCCTCGGGACTGGATTACAGATACGCAGTATTTT
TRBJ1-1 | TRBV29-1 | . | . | CSVSSAGEAFF | TGCAGCGTCTCATCTGCAGGTGAAGCTTTCTTT
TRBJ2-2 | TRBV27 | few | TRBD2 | CASSLRLADNTGELFF | TGTGCCAGCAGTTTAAGACTAGCAGACAACACCGGGGAGCTGTTTTTT
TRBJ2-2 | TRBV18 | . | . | CASSLGRPTNTGELFF | TGTGCCAGCTCACTTGGACGGCCTACGAACACCGGGGAGCTGTTTTTT
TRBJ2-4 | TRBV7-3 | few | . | CASSFSAKNIQYF | TGTGCCAGCAGCTTCAGTGCCAAAAACATTCAGTACTTC
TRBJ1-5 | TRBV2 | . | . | CASSEAGGTSNQPQHF | TGTGCCAGCAGTGAAGCTGGTGGGACAAGCAATCAGCCCCAGCATTTT
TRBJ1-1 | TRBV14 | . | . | CASSHLRGTSTEAFF | TGTGCCAGCAGCCATCTGCGGGGGACAAGCACTGAAGCTTTCTTT
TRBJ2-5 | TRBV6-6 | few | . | CASSYSQRRQETQYF | TGTGCCAGCAGTTACTCGCAGCGGCGCCAAGAGACCCAGTACTTC
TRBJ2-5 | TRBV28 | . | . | CASSLDRLGETQYF | TGTGCCAGCAGTTTAGATCGCCTAGGGGAGACCCAGTACTTC
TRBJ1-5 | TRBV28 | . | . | CASSPPFGNQPQHF | TGTGCCAGCAGCCCTCCCTTTGGCAATCAGCCCCAGCATTTT
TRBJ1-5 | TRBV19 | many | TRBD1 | CASSPYRGRNQPQHF | TGTGCCAGTAGTCCGTACAGGGGGCGAAATCAGCCCCAGCATTTT